This is a list of T cell receptor beta chains from one sample in a study of blood T cell repertoires in COVID-19. Produced via immunoSEQ multiplex PCR; TCRdb's table is partial and in-frame only. The repertoire holds 200,000 to 250,000 clones, with 80% to 90% as singletons. Sequences were obtained from peripheral blood. These receptors were collected from a young man who had recovered from COVID-19. Both conserved end residues are part of each CDR3. Fields, in order: CDR3 protein, CDR3 DNA, V gene, J gene, D gene, clone size. A D gene is named only where the DNA matches it firmly. Rows give clone size only sometimes, using once, few, many, or a class for an expanded clone.

cdr3_aa: CASSQRQGGEAFF
cdr3_nt: TGTGCCAGCAGCCAAAGACAGGGAGGTGAAGCTTTCTTT
v_call: TRBV3-1/TRBV3-2
j_call: TRBJ1-1
d_call: TRBD1
clone_size: -

cdr3_aa: CASSSGEVSPLHF
cdr3_nt: TGTGCCAGTAGTAGTGGTGAGGTCTCACCCCTCCACTTT
v_call: TRBV19
j_call: TRBJ1-6
d_call: -
clone_size: few

cdr3_aa: CASSLAPWQNTEAFF
cdr3_nt: TGCGCCAGCAGCTTGGCCCCGTGGCAGAACACTGAAGCTTTCTTT
v_call: TRBV5-1
j_call: TRBJ1-1
d_call: -
clone_size: -

cdr3_aa: CASSVGQTTYEQYF
cdr3_nt: TGTGCCAGCAGCGTAGGCCAGACTACCTACGAGCAGTACTTC
v_call: TRBV9
j_call: TRBJ2-7
d_call: -
clone_size: -

cdr3_aa: CASSLDRANTGELFF
cdr3_nt: TGTGCCAGCAGCCTCGACAGGGCCAACACCGGGGAGCTGTTTTTT
v_call: TRBV7-2
j_call: TRBJ2-2
d_call: TRBD1
clone_size: -

cdr3_aa: CASSEVGTHFYNEQFF
cdr3_nt: TGTGCCAGCAGTGAAGTAGGGACACACTTTTACAATGAGCAGTTCTTC
v_call: TRBV13
j_call: TRBJ2-1
d_call: -
clone_size: many

cdr3_aa: CASSLTSSGYNEQFF
cdr3_nt: TGCGCCAGCAGCTTGACGTCTAGCGGTTACAATGAGCAGTTCTTC
v_call: TRBV5-1
j_call: TRBJ2-1
d_call: TRBD2
clone_size: once

cdr3_aa: CASSAPPGQPQHF
cdr3_nt: TGTGCCAGCAGCGCCCCCCCAGGGCAGCCCCAGCATTTT
v_call: TRBV7-2
j_call: TRBJ1-5
d_call: -
clone_size: -

cdr3_aa: CASRQKETQYF
cdr3_nt: TGTGCCAGCAGGCAGAAAGAGACCCAGTACTTC
v_call: TRBV2
j_call: TRBJ2-5
d_call: -
clone_size: -

cdr3_aa: CASSSVTGYNEKLFF
cdr3_nt: TGTGCCAGCAGCTCAGTTACAGGCTATAATGAAAAACTGTTTTTT
v_call: TRBV7-9
j_call: TRBJ1-4
d_call: -
clone_size: -

cdr3_aa: CASKGSQGASGNTIYF
cdr3_nt: TGTGCCAGCAAGGGTTCACAGGGGGCAAGTGGAAACACCATATATTTT
v_call: TRBV6-6
j_call: TRBJ1-3
d_call: TRBD1
clone_size: -

cdr3_aa: CASSFGLAADTQYF
cdr3_nt: TGTGCCAGCAGCTTCGGACTAGCCGCAGATACGCAGTATTTT
v_call: TRBV5-6
j_call: TRBJ2-3
d_call: TRBD2
clone_size: -

cdr3_aa: CASSFSDRAGDQPQHF
cdr3_nt: TGTGCCAGCAGTTTCTCGGACAGGGCAGGCGATCAGCCCCAGCATTTT
v_call: TRBV6-5
j_call: TRBJ1-5
d_call: TRBD1
clone_size: -

cdr3_aa: CASSEPGQTNTEAFF
cdr3_nt: TGCGCCAGCAGTGAGCCGGGACAGACGAACACTGAAGCTTTCTTT
v_call: TRBV10-2
j_call: TRBJ1-1
d_call: TRBD1
clone_size: -

cdr3_aa: CASSPLGQGAPAFF
cdr3_nt: TGTGCCAGCAGCCCTTTGGGACAGGGGGCGCCGGCTTTCTTT
v_call: TRBV7-9
j_call: TRBJ1-1
d_call: TRBD1
clone_size: -

cdr3_aa: CASSWTGSSQPQHF
cdr3_nt: TGTGCCAGCAGTTGGACAGGGTCTTCCCAGCCCCAGCATTTT
v_call: TRBV27
j_call: TRBJ1-5
d_call: TRBD1
clone_size: -

cdr3_aa: CASSLYGNSYNEQFF
cdr3_nt: TGTGCCAGCAGCTTATACGGTAACTCCTACAATGAGCAGTTCTTC
v_call: TRBV7-9
j_call: TRBJ2-1
d_call: -
clone_size: few

cdr3_aa: CASSKRQGVNTEAFF
cdr3_nt: TGTGCCAGCAGCAAACGACAGGGAGTTAACACTGAAGCTTTCTTT
v_call: TRBV6-2/TRBV6-3
j_call: TRBJ1-1
d_call: TRBD1
clone_size: -

cdr3_aa: CASGGTGIRGAFF
cdr3_nt: TGTGCCAGCGGAGGGACAGGGATCCGAGGGGCTTTCTTT
v_call: TRBV7-8
j_call: TRBJ1-1
d_call: TRBD1
clone_size: once

cdr3_aa: CASSPENSGEKLFF
cdr3_nt: TGCGCCAGCAGCCCGGAAAATTCGGGTGAAAAACTGTTTTTT
v_call: TRBV5-1
j_call: TRBJ1-4
d_call: -
clone_size: -

cdr3_aa: CASSQDEGNTIYF
cdr3_nt: TGTGCCAGCAGCCAAGATGAGGGAAACACCATATATTTT
v_call: TRBV4-2
j_call: TRBJ1-3
d_call: -
clone_size: -

cdr3_aa: CASSLAGSVYEQYF
cdr3_nt: TGTGCCAGCAGCTTGGCGGGGAGTGTCTACGAGCAGTACTTC
v_call: TRBV5-6
j_call: TRBJ2-7
d_call: -
clone_size: -

cdr3_aa: CASSKEEGAEQPQHF
cdr3_nt: TGCGCCAGCAGTAAGGAAGAGGGGGCCGAGCAGCCCCAGCATTTT
v_call: TRBV5-1
j_call: TRBJ1-5
d_call: TRBD1
clone_size: -

cdr3_aa: CASGLVRASGPHEQYF
cdr3_nt: TGTGCTAGTGGTTTGGTAAGGGCTAGCGGGCCCCACGAGCAGTACTTC
v_call: TRBV12-5
j_call: TRBJ2-7
d_call: TRBD2
clone_size: -

cdr3_aa: CATNGEGDIPYGYTF
cdr3_nt: TGTGCCACCAACGGGGAGGGGGATATCCCTTATGGCTACACCTTC
v_call: TRBV15
j_call: TRBJ1-2
d_call: -
clone_size: -

cdr3_aa: CASSLRTGAIYEQYF
cdr3_nt: TGTGCCAGCAGCTTACGGACAGGCGCAATCTACGAGCAGTACTTC
v_call: TRBV11-2
j_call: TRBJ2-7
d_call: TRBD1
clone_size: once

cdr3_aa: CATTVYRLSTEAFF
cdr3_nt: TGTGCCACGACGGTCTACAGGTTAAGCACTGAAGCTTTCTTT
v_call: TRBV6-5
j_call: TRBJ1-1
d_call: -
clone_size: -

cdr3_aa: CASSRTGQETQYF
cdr3_nt: TGTGCCAGCTCAAGGACAGGCCAAGAGACCCAGTACTTC
v_call: TRBV18
j_call: TRBJ2-5
d_call: TRBD1
clone_size: -

cdr3_aa: CASSISDEAFF
cdr3_nt: TGTGCCAGTAGTATTTCAGATGAAGCTTTCTTT
v_call: TRBV19
j_call: TRBJ1-1
d_call: -
clone_size: -